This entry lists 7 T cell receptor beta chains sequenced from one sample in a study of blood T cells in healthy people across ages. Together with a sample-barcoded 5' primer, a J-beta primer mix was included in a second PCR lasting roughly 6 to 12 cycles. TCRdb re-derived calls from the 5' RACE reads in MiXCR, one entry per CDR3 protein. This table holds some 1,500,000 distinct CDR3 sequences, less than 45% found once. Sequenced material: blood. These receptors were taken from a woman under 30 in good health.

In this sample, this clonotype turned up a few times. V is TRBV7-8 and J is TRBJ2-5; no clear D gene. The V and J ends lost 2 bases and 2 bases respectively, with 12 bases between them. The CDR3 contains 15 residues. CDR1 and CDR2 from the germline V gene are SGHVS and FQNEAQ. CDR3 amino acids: CASSLLMGSQETQYF. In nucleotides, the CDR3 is TGTGCCAGCAGCTTATTAATGGGCAGTCAAGAGACCCAGTACTTC.

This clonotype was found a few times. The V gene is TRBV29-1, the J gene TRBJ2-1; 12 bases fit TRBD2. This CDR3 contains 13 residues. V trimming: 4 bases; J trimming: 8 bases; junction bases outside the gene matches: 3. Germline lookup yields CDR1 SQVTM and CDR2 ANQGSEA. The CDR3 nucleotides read TGCAGCGTTGTCGGACTAGCGGGATATGAGCAGTTCTTC. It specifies CSVVGLAGYEQFF.

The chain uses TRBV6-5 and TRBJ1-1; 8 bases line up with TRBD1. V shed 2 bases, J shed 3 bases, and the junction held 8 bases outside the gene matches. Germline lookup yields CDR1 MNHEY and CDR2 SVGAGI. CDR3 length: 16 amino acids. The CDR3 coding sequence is TGTGCCAGCAGTTACGGGGCAGGGGGCTTGGACACTGAAGCTTTCTTT. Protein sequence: CASSYGAGGLDTEAFF.

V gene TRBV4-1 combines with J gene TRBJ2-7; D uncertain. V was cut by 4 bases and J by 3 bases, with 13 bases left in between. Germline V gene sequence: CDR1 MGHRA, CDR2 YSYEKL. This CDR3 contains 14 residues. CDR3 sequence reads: CASSPQTLSYEQYF. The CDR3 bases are TGCGCCAGCAGCCCTCAGACTCTAAGCTACGAGCAGTACTTC.

CDR3 DNA sequence: TGTGCCAGCAGCTCCTTAAGGGGAGGATCGAGCAGTGGTGGCACTGAAGCTTTCTTT. Protein sequence: CASSSLRGGSSSGGTEAFF. V usage is TRBV7-9 and J usage is TRBJ1-1; D may be TRBD1 (5 bases). CDR1 SEHNR and CDR2 FQNEAQ come from the germline V gene (reference sequence). This CDR3 is built from 19 residues. The ends were cut back, 4 bases at V and 4 bases at J, with 28 bases in the middle.

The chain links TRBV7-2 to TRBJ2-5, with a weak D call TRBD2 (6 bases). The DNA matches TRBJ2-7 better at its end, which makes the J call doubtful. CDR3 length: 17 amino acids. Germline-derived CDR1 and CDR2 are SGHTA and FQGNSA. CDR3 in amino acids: CASSFDRGDSQTSEQYF. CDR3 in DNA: TGTGCCAGCAGCTTCGACCGAGGGGACTCCCAGACATCCGAGCAGTACTTC.

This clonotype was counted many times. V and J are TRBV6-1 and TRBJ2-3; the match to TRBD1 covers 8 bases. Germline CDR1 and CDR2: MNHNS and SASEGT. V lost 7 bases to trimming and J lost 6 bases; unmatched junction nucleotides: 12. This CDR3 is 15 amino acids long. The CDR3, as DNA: TGTGCCAGCACCAAAATCGGACAGGGTCAGGATACGCAGTATTTT. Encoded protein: CASTKIGQGQDTQYF.